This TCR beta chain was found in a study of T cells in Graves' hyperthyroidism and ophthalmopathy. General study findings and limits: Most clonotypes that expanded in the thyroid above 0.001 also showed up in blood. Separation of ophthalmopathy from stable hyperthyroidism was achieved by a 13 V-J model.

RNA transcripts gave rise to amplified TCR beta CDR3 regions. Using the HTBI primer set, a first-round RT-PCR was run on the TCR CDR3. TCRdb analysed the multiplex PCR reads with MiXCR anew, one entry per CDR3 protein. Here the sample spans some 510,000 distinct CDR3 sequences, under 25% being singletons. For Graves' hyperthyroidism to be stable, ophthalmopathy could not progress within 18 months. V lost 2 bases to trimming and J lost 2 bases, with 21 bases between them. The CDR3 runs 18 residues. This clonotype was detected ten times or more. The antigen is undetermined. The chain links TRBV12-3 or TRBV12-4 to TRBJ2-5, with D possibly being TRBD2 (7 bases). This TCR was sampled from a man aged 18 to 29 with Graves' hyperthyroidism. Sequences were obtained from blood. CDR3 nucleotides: TGTGCCAGCAGTTTAATAGGGGGAGGGGGTACACTACAAGAGACCCAGTACTTC. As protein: CASSLIGGGGTLQETQYF.